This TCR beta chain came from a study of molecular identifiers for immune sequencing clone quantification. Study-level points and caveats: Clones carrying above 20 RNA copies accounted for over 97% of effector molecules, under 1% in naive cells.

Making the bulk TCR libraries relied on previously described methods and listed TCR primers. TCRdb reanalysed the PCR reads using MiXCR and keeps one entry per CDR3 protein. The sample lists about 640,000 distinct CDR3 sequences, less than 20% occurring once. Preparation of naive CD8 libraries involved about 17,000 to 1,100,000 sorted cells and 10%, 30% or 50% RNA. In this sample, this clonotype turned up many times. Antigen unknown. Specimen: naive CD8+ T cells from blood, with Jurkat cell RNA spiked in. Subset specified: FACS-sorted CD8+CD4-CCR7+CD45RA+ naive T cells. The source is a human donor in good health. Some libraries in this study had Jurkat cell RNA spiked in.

CDR3 DNA: TGTGCCAGCCGCGGATTGGACAGGTTATCCTACAATGAGCAGTTCTTC. Translation gives CASRGLDRLSYNEQFF. This chain joins TRBV11-2 and TRBJ2-1, with TRBD1 matching 7 bases. The CDR3 length is 16 residues. CDR1 and CDR2 (germline): SGHAT, FQNNGV. V was pared by 8 bases and J by 1 base, with 11 bases of the junction left unmatched.